This T cell receptor beta chain was sequenced in a study of molecular identifiers for immune sequencing clone quantification. The sample holds a few counts of this clonotype. Germline V gene sequence: CDR1 MNHEY, CDR2 SMNVEV (reference sequence). The trim removed 5 bases at V and 7 bases at J, leaving 11 bases unmatched. CDR3 size: 15 residues. Listed TCR primers, together with previously described methods, were used for the bulk TCR libraries. In TCRdb, the PCR reads were re-called with MiXCR into one record per CDR3 protein. The sample includes 300,000 to 400,000 distinct CDR3 sequences, roughly 24% of them seen just once.

This chain links TRBV27 with TRBJ2-7, with 10 bases that match TRBD1. The receptor was isolated from a human donor in good health. Some libraries in this study had Jurkat cell RNA spiked in. Sequences were obtained from naive CD8+ T cells from blood, with Jurkat cell RNA spiked in. As for subset: FACS-sorted CD8+CD4-CCR7+CD45RA+ naive T cells. The CDR3 is CASSLQTGGAGEQYF. CDR3 nucleotides: TGTGCCAGCAGTCTCCAGACAGGGGGCGCGGGGGAGCAGTACTTC.